This TCR beta chain was captured by sequencing in a study of blood T cell repertoires in COVID-19. Study background: Samples came from the United States, Italy and Spain, spanning acute and convalescent COVID-19. PBMCs, B-cell-depleted T cells, or T cells were the source of the cDNA or gDNA that made up the material.

In the original processing: Amplification with reference gene primers provided the estimates of nucleated cell counts. The method was immunoSEQ multiplex PCR; TCRdb's version includes in-frame clones alone and lacks a portion of them. D and trimming were read from the DNA, whereas the V and J calls and clone size are those reported in that table. Altogether about 110,000 clones are present, over 65% being singletons, with the ten largest covering around 1.7%. Germline CDR1 reads LGHNA; CDR2 reads YSLEER. The V and J ends lost 1 base and 3 bases respectively, with 9 bases between them. The CDR3 runs to 14 residues.

The genes are TRBV4-3 and TRBJ1-1; no clear D. The sequence came from a woman aged 40 to 50 with acute or convalescent COVID-19. The source material was peripheral blood. CDR3 loop: CASSQVFSDTEAFF. As DNA, the CDR3 is TGCGCCAGCAGCCAAGTGTTTTCGGACACTGAAGCTTTCTTT.